The T cell receptor (beta chain) described here comes from a study of blood T cell repertoires in COVID-19. For the study at large: Donors in the United States, Italy and Spain gave samples during acute or convalescent COVID-19. T cells, B-cell-depleted T cells, or PBMCs provided the cDNA or gDNA that served as material.

Trimming took 4 bases from V and 0 from J; bases not matched to a gene: 2. Germline values: CDR1 MNHEY, CDR2 SVGAGI. The CDR3 is 14 amino acids. This clone was counted between two and nine times. Source study methods: Reference gene primer amplification in the assay estimated nucleated cell counts. The repertoire was sequenced with immunoSEQ multiplex PCR; TCRdb's copy has only in-frame clones and lacks some. Clonal size and the V and J genes are those of that table, whereas D and trimming came from the DNA. The sample holds about 65,000 clones, about 81% seen once. The sequence came from an elderly man with acute or convalescent COVID-19. Sequencing used peripheral blood. The chain recombines TRBV6-5 with TRBJ1-1; 7 bases are a match to TRBD1. CDR3 bases: TGTGCCAGCAGTTGGGGACAGATGAACACTGAAGCTTTCTTT. Amino acid sequence: CASSWGQMNTEAFF.